These T cell receptor beta chains were read from a single sample in a study of identical twins. From the 5' RACE reads, TCRdb called clonotypes with MiXCR, one entry per CDR3 protein. The data hold 350,000 or so distinct CDR3 sequences, with roughly 10% observed a single time. Sequenced input: naive T cells sorted from blood. The receptors derive from a woman between 50 and 59 years old in good health. Both conserved end residues are part of each CDR3.

CDR3 protein	V gene	J gene
CASSQVRDRGYYGYTF	TRBV3-1	TRBJ1-2
CASSFATGNTEAFF	TRBV27	TRBJ1-1
CASRPLTGGGKETQYF	TRBV5-1	TRBJ2-5
CASSSDVGNIQYF	TRBV27	TRBJ2-4
CSARDARSGLAGWYEQYF	TRBV20-1	TRBJ2-7
CASSQLSRRSYTF	TRBV4-1	TRBJ1-2
CASSYSSGSSYEQYF	TRBV6-5	TRBJ2-7
CASSERSWETQYF	TRBV2	TRBJ2-5
CASRRDRRETQYF	TRBV6-2/TRBV6-3	TRBJ2-5
CASSLRGSGSYEQYF	TRBV7-8	TRBJ2-7
CASSYNQGYAYGYTF	TRBV6-6	TRBJ1-2
CASSLVLLGWGPDNTGELFF	TRBV5-1	TRBJ2-2
CASSPHRTLAKNIQYF	TRBV12-3/TRBV12-4	TRBJ2-4
CSAPSVRTYEQYF	TRBV20-1	TRBJ2-7
CSVQGVKNIQYF	TRBV29-1	TRBJ2-4
CASTRGGLYNEQFF	TRBV11-2	TRBJ2-1
CASSLAVRADGELFF	TRBV6-1	TRBJ2-2
CATSDRRPGYSYNEQFF	TRBV24-1	TRBJ2-1
CASSYYGTVRSGYTF	TRBV6-2/TRBV6-3	TRBJ1-2
CASSNGLATSGEQFF	TRBV11-2	TRBJ2-1
CASSQDASGSYEQFF	TRBV4-2	TRBJ2-1
CATSDPVRDTGELFF	TRBV24-1	TRBJ2-2
CASSLDLVSSYNEQFF	TRBV11-2	TRBJ2-1
CASSIETNEQFF	TRBV11-3	TRBJ2-1